This T cell receptor beta chain was found in a study of blood T cell repertoires in COVID-19 (dated by TCRdb to 2020 to 2021). Turning to the overall study: Collaborator samples came from the United States, Italy and Spain and covered acute and convalescent phases of COVID-19. Where available, HLA class I and class II types were taken from metadata supplied by the sample provider and were not determined by assay-based typing. The repertoires were released in a freely available public database intended as a resource for research on the immune response to SARS-CoV-2. The dataset comprised deeply sampled blood TCRbeta repertoires from subjects exposed to, actively infected with, or recovered from COVID-19. The samples were drawn from two sources: the first 160 participants of the ongoing ImmuneRACE study, and fewer than 1,500 subjects contributed by 6 global collaborators. The material from the prospective study consisted of cDNA or gDNA derived from T cells, B-cell-depleted T cells, or PBMCs. Sample metadata almost always included a de-identified subject ID, COVID-19 status, age in years and sex.

Participants in the prospective study were aged about 18 to 90 years, lived in about two dozen United States geographic areas, and enrolled through a virtual design. Cohort assignment in the prospective study relied on participant-reported clinical history from a screening survey and a study questionnaire. Recovered participants in ImmuneRACE Cohort 3 were defined as having two consecutive negative NP/OP PCR tests, clearance from a healthcare professional, or resolution of symptoms. In the prospective study, mobile phlebotomists collected whole blood, serum and a nasopharyngeal or oropharyngeal swab from each participant. Additional blood draws and questionnaires over an approximately 2-month period could optionally be provided by prospective study participants. Prospective study blood samples were shipped either frozen or at room temperature before DNA extraction. A word on this clone: The antigen it binds to is not known. The input lacks base qualities; no much larger clone sits a single base away.

TCRbeta CDR3 regions were amplified from genomic DNA using the immunoSEQ Assay, a bias-controlled multiplex PCR. Per the original workflow: Nucleated cell counts per sample were estimated from amplification of reference gene primers within the assay. Sequence reads were collapsed and filtered to measure the absolute abundance of every unique TCRbeta CDR3 rearrangement. For each sample, productive Simpson clonality was calculated as the square root of Simpson's diversity index across productive rearrangements. TCRdb mirrors the immuneACCESS table, restricted to in-frame sequences. Some clones are absent from its copies; in checked studies, under half trace to an unresolved V gene, and the reason for the others is unknown. The V and J calls and clone size come from that table; D and trimming were worked out from the DNA. Recorded for this sample are about 200,000 clones; about 89% of them occurred a single time. Approximately 8.2% of the sample belongs to the ten largest clones.

The CDR3 measures 18 amino acids from cysteine to phenylalanine. The entry retains the CDR3 DNA only, 54 bases that are in frame from base 1. The germline V gene encodes CDR1 LNHDA and CDR2 SQIVND (reference sequence). V was cut back by 5 bases and J by 0 bases, leaving a gap of 22 bases between them. Overall results and qualifications from the work: Clinical and demographic metadata were provided uncurated, with the amount varying by source and participant.

The sequence was obtained from a woman aged 18-29 years who had recovered from COVID-19. What was sequenced was PBMCs or T cells enriched from blood (not recorded which). The chain is assembled from TRBV19 and TRBJ1-1; possibly the D gene is TRBD1, per 5 matching bases. The sequenced DNA: TGTGCCAGTAGTCCGAACGCTCCTATGGGGCCAATGAACACTGAAGCTTTCTTT. Its coded protein is CASSPNAPMGPMNTEAFF.